This T cell receptor (beta chain) was obtained from a study of CD8 T cells in Susac syndrome. RNA, at about 0.5 to 1 ug, was reverse transcribed with random hexamers. The method of amplification for TCR beta CDR3 was immunoSEQ multiplex PCR, covering 54 Vbeta and 13 Jbeta. TCRdb reanalysed the immunoSEQ multiplex PCR reads using MiXCR and keeps one entry per CDR3 protein. Among some 120,000 distinct CDR3 sequences, more than 80% were seen once, and the ten largest hold around 0.3%. Trimming pared 5 bases from V and 3 bases from J, leaving 9 bases between. CDR3 length equals 13 residues. Germline V gene data show CDR1 as MNHNY and CDR2 as SVGAGI (reference sequence). Sequencing of TCR beta was carried out in blood CD8+ and CD4+ T cells. The multiple sclerosis control group comprised treatment-naive patients with stable or active relapsing-remitting disease. Negative isolation yielded CD4+ and CD8+ T cells, and FACS enriched TEMRA cells.

This clonotype originated in a human donor with multiple sclerosis. Sequenced input: CD8+ T cells from PBMCs. The chain combines TRBV6-6 with TRBJ2-3; no reliable D call. The CDR3 here is CASSPSETDTQYF. The CDR3 DNA is TGTGCCAGCAGTCCCTCAGAGACAGATACGCAGTATTTT.